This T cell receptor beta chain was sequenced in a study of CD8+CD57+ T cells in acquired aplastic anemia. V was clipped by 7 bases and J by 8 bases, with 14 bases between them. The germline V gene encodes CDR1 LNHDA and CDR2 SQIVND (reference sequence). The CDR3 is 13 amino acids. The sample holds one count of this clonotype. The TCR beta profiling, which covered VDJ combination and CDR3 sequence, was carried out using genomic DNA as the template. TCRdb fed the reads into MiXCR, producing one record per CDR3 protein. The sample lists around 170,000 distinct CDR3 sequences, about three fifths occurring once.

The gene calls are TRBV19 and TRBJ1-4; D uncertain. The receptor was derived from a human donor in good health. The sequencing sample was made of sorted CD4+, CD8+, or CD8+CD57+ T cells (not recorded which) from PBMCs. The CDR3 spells CASNRGVGEKLFF. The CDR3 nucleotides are TGTGCCAGTAATCGGGGAGTGGGAGAAAAACTGTTTTTT. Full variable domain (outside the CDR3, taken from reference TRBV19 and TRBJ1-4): DGGITQSPKYLFRKEGQNVTLSCEQNLNHDAMYWYRQDPGQGLRLIYYSQIVNDFQKGDIAEGYSVSREKKESFPLTVTSAQKNPTAFYLCASNRGVGEKLFFGSGTQLSVL.